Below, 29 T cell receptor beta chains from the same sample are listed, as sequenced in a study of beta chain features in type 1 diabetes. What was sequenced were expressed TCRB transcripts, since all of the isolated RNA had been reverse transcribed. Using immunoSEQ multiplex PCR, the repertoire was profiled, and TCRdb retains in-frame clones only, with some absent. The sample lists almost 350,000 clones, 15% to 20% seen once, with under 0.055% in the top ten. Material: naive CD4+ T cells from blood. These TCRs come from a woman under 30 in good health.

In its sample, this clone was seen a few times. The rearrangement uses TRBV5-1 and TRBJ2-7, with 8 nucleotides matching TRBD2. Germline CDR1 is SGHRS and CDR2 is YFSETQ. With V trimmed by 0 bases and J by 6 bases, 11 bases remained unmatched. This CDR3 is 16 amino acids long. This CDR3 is CASSLGPGGAEGEQYF. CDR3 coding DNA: TGCGCCAGCAGCTTGGGCCCGGGGGGGGCGGAAGGCGAGCAGTACTTC.

The CDR3 DNA is TGTGCCAGCAGCTTGGGAACTTACGAGCAGTACTTC. Its translation is CASSLGTYEQYF. The chain has TRBV5-4 and TRBJ2-7; D is uncertain. Germline V CDR1 and CDR2: SGHNT, YYREEE (reference sequence). CDR3 length: 12 amino acids. The V end lost 0 bases, the J end lost 4 bases, and 5 bases lay between the germline ends.

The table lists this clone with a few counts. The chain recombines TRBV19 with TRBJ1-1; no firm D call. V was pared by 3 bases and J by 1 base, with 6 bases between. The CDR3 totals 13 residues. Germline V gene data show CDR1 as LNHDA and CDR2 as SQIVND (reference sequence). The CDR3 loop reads CASSMGPNTEAFF. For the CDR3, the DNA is TGTGCCAGTAGTATGGGCCCGAACACTGAAGCTTTCTTT.

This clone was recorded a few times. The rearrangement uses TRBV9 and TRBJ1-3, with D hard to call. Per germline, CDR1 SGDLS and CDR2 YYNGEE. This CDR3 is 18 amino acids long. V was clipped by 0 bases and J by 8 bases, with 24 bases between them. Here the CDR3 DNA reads TGTGCCAGCAGCGTAGCTGGATCGGTAAGGAACGGAGAAGACACCATATATTTT. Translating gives CASSVAGSVRNGEDTIYF.

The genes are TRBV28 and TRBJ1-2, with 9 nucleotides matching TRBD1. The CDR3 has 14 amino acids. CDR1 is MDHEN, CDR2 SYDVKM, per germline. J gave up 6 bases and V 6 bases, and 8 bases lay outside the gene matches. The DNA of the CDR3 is TGTGCCAGCAGGGCGACAGGGGGTGAGCATGGCTACACCTTC. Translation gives CASRATGGEHGYTF.

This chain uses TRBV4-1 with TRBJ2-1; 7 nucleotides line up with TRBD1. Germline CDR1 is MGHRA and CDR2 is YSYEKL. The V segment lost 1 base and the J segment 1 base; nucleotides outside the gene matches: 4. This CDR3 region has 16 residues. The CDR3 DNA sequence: TGCGCCAGCAGCCAAGCCCCGGGACAGTCCTACAATGAGCAGTTCTTC. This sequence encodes CASSQAPGQSYNEQFF.

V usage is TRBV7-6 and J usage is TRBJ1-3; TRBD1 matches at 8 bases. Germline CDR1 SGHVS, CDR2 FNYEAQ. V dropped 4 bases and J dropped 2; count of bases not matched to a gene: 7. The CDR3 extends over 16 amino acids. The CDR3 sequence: CASSSPRRGPGNTIYF. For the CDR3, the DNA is TGTGCCAGCAGCTCGCCGCGCAGGGGGCCTGGAAACACCATATATTTT.

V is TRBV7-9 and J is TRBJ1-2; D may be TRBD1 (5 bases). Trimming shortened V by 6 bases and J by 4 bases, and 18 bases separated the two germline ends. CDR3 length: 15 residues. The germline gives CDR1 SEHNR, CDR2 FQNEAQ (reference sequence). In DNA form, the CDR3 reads TGTGCCAGCAGGTCTAGCGGCGCAGGGTCCTATGGCTACACCTTC. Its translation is CASRSSGAGSYGYTF.

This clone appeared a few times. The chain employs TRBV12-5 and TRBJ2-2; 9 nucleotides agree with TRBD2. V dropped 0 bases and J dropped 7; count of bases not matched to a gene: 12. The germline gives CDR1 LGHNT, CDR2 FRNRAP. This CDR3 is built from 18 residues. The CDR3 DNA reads TGTGCTAGTGGTTTGGTTGTGCGGGGGGGCCGTATTGGCGGGGAGCTGTTTTTT. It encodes CASGLVVRGGRIGGELFF. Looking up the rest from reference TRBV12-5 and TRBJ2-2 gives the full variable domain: DARVTQTPRHKVTEMGQEVTMRCQPILGHNTVFWYRQTMMQGLELLAYFRNRAPLDDSGMPKDRFSAEMPDATLATLKIQPSEPRDSAVYFCASGLVVRGGRIGGELFFGEGSRLTVL.

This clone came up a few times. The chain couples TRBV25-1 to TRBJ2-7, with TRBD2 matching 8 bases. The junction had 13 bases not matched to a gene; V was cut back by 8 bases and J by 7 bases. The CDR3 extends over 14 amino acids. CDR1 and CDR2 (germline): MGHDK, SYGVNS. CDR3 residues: CASLPPGLGVEQYF. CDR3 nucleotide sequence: TGTGCCAGCCTCCCTCCGGGACTAGGGGTGGAGCAGTACTTC.

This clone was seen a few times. For the CDR3, the DNA is TGTGCCAGCAGCCCAACTGTTACCGGGGAGCTGTTTTTT. Translating it yields CASSPTVTGELFF. The genes are TRBV2 and TRBJ2-2; D remains ambiguous. Germline CDR1 SNHLY, CDR2 FYNNEI. The CDR3 extends over 13 amino acids. V gave up 6 bases and J gave up 5 bases, with 10 bases separating them.

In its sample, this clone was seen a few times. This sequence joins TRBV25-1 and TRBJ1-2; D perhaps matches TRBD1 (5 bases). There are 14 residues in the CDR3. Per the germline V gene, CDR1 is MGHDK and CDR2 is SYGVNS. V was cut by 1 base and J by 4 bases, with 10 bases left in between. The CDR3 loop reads CASSESQAFYGYTF. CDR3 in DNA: TGTGCCAGCAGTGAATCACAGGCTTTCTATGGCTACACCTTC.

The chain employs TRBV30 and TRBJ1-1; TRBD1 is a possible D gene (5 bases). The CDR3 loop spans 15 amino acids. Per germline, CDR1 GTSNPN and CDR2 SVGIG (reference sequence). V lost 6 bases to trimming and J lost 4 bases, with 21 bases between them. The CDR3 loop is CACQKGSGWVTEAFF. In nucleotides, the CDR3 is TGTGCCTGTCAAAAAGGGTCAGGGTGGGTCACTGAAGCTTTCTTT.

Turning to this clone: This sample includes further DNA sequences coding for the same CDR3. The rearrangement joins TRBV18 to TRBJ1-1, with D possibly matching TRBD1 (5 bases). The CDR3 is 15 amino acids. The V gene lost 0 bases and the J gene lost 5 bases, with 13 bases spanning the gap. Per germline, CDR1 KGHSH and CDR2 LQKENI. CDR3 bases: TGTGCCAGCTCACCACCGGGGCAGGGTAGGACTGAAGCTTTCTTT. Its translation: CASSPPGQGRTEAFF.

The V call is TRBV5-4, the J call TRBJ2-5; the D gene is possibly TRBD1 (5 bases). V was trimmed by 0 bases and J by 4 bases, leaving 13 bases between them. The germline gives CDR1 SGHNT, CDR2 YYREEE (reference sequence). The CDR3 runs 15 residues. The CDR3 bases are TGTGCCAGCAGCTTGGAAGGGGTAGGGTTAGAGACCCAGTACTTC. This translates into CASSLEGVGLETQYF.

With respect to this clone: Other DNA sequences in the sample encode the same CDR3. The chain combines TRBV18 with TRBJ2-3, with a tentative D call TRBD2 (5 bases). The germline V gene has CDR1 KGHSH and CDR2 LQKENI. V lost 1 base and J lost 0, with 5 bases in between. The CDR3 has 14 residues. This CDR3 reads CASSPRGSTDTQYF. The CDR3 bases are TGTGCCAGCTCACCACGCGGGAGCACAGATACGCAGTATTTT. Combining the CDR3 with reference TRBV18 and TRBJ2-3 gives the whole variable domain NAGVMQNPRHLVRRRGQEARLRCSPMKGHSHVYWYRQLPEEGLKFMVYLQKENIIDESGMPKERFSAEFPKEGPSILRIQQVVRGDSAAYFCASSPRGSTDTQYFGPGTRLTVL.

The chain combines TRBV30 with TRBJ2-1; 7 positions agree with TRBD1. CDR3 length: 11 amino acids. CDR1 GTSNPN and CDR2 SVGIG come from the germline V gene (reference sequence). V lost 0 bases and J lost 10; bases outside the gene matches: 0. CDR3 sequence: CAWSVQGEQFF. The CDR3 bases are TGTGCCTGGAGTGTACAGGGGGAGCAGTTCTTC.

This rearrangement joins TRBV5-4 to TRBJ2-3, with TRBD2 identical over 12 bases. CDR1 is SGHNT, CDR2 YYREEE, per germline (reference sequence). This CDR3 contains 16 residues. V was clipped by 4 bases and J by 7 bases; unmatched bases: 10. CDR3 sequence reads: CASSVSLAGGLYTQYF. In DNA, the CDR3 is TGTGCCAGCAGCGTGTCTCTAGCGGGGGGGCTTTATACGCAGTATTTT.

CDR3 DNA: TGCGCCAGCAGCTTGGAGAGGAACTACAATGAGCAGTTCTTC. Encoded protein: CASSLERNYNEQFF. V usage is TRBV5-1 and J usage is TRBJ2-1; D is unclear. The germline V gene encodes CDR1 SGHRS and CDR2 YFSETQ. V lost 0 bases and J lost 3, with 7 bases in between. This CDR3 comprises 14 residues.

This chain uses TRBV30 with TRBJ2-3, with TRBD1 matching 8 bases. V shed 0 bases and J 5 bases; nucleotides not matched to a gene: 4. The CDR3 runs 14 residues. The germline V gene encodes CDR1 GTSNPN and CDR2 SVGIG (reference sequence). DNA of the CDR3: TGTGCCTGGAGTGTACAGGGGGAGCTAGATACGCAGTATTTT. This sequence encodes CAWSVQGELDTQYF.

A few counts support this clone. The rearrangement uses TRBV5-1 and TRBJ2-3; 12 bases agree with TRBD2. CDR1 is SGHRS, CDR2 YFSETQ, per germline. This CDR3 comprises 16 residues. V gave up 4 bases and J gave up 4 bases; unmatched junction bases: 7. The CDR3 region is CASSASTSGSADTQYF. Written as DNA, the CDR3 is TGCGCCAGCAGCGCCTCGACTAGCGGGAGTGCAGATACGCAGTATTTT.

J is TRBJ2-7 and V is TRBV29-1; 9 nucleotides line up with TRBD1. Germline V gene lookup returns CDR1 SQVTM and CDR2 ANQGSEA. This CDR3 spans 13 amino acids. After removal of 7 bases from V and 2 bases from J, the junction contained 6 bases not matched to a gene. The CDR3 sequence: CSAGRTGAYEQYF. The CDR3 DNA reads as TGCAGCGCCGGCCGGACAGGGGCCTACGAGCAGTACTTC.

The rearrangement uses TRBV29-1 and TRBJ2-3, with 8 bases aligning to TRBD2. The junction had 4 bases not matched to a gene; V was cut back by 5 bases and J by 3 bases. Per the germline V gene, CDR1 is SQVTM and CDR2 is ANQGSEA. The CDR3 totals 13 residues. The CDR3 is CSVRGGGTDTQYF. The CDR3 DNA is TGCAGCGTTCGGGGGGGCGGGACAGATACGCAGTATTTT.

CDR3 in amino acids: CAIRRGSVDEQFF. CDR3 coding DNA: TGTGCCATCAGGCGAGGGAGTGTCGATGAGCAGTTCTTC. V gene TRBV10-3 combines with J gene TRBJ2-1; tentatively, D is TRBD2 (5 bases). V lost 6 bases, J lost 8 bases, and 14 bases lay in between. The CDR3 covers 13 residues. Germline values: CDR1 ENHRY, CDR2 SYGVKD.

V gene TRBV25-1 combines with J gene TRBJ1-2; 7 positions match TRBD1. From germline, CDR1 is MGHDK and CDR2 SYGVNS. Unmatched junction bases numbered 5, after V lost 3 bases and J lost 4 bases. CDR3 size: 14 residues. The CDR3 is CASSEAGGTYGYTF. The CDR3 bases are TGTGCCAGCAGTGAGGCAGGGGGGACCTATGGCTACACCTTC.

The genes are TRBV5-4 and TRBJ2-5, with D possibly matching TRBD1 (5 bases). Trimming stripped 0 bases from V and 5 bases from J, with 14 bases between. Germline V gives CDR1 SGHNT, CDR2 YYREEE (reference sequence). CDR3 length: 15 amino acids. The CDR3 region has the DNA TGTGCCAGCAGCTTGGCCGCAGGGCTGGCGGAGACCCAGTACTTC. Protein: CASSLAAGLAETQYF.

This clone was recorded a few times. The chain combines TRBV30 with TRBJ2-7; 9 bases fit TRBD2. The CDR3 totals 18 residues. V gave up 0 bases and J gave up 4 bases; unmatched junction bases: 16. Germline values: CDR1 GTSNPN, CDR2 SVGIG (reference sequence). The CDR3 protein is CAWSVRLAGRPTTYEQYF. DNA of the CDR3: TGTGCCTGGAGTGTACGGCTAGCGGGACGACCGACTACTTACGAGCAGTACTTC.

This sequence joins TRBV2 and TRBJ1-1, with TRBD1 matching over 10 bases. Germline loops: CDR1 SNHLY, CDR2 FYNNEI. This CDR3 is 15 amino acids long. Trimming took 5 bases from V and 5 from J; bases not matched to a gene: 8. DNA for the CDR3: TGTGCCAGCAGTCGACAGGGGGCAGGAAGAACTGAAGCTTTCTTT. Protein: CASSRQGAGRTEAFF.

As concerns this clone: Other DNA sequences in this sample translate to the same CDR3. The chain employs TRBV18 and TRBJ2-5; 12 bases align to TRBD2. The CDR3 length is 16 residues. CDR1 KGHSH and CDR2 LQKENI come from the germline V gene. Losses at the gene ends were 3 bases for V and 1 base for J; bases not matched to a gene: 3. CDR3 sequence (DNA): TGTGCCAGCTCACCGCGGACTAGCGGGGCCCAAGAGACCCAGTACTTC. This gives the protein CASSPRTSGAQETQYF.